What follows are 30 T cell receptor beta chains derived from one specimen sequenced in a study of cytomegalovirus exposure and HLA in healthy donors. The PCR contained 60 Vbeta and 13 Jbeta primers. Using immunoSEQ multiplex PCR, the repertoire was profiled, and TCRdb retains in-frame clones only, with some absent. This sample yields 55,000 to 80,000 clones, of which roughly 71% are seen a single time; around 11% belongs to the top ten. The sample comprised PBMCs. All receptors come from a man between 65 and 85 years old in good health and CMV-seronegative.

This clone was picked up one time. The rearrangement joins TRBV5-1 to TRBJ2-5, with D possibly being TRBD1 (5 bases). Matching the DNA end better, TRBJ2-7 makes the J call doubtful. CDR3 length equals 13 residues. In germline, CDR1 is SGHRS, CDR2 YFSETQ. The CDR3 is CASSYDRSYEQYF. CDR3 sequence (DNA): TGCGCCAGCAGCTACGACAGATCCTACGAGCAGTACTTC.

This rearrangement joins TRBV7-2 to TRBJ1-6; 8 bases align to TRBD1. This CDR3 is built from 15 residues. The germline V gene has CDR1 SGHTA and CDR2 FQGNSA. J lost 7 bases, V lost 2 bases, and 4 bases had no gene match. In DNA form, the CDR3 reads TGTGCCAGCAGCTTACAGGGGGCGGGGAATTCACCCCTCCACTTT. The encoded protein is CASSLQGAGNSPLHF.

The V and J genes are TRBV7-2 and TRBJ2-1; TRBD2 aligns across 13 bases. The CDR3 runs to 16 residues. Germline V gene sequence: CDR1 SGHTA, CDR2 FQGNSA. The V gene end was trimmed by 6 bases and the J gene end by 10 bases; junction bases not matched to a gene: 12. The CDR3 region has the DNA TGTGCCAGCAGATTCCGACTAGCGGGGGGCAAGTGGGAGCAGTTCTTC. This gives the protein CASRFRLAGGKWEQFF.

The chain has TRBV29-1 and TRBJ2-5; 8 bases align to TRBD2. Unmatched junction bases numbered 2, after V lost 3 bases and J lost 5 bases. The CDR3 contains 12 residues. Germline-derived CDR1 and CDR2 are SQVTM and ANQGSEA. The CDR3 DNA sequence: TGCAGCGTTGAGACTAGCGTGGAGACCCAGTACTTC. Translated: CSVETSVETQYF.

The V call is TRBV2, the J call TRBJ1-2; D gene ambiguous. V lost 2 bases and J 2 bases, leaving 9 bases between the germline ends. This CDR3 has 14 residues. Germline CDR1 and CDR2: SNHLY and FYNNEI. The DNA for the CDR3 is TGTGCCAGCAGTGAACCCCCCCTAAACTATGGCTACACCTTC. Translated, it gives CASSEPPLNYGYTF.

The chain combines TRBV28 with TRBJ2-7; 7 nucleotides agree with TRBD1. Looked up from germline, CDR1 is MDHEN and CDR2 is SYDVKM. The CDR3 has 15 residues. Losses at the gene ends were 3 bases for V and 3 bases for J; bases not matched to a gene: 8. The CDR3 DNA reads TGTGCCAGCAGTTTTTTGGGGGACAGTGTCTACGAGCAGTACTTC. It codes for CASSFLGDSVYEQYF.

The rearrangement joins TRBV7-2 to TRBJ2-3; the match to TRBD2 covers 7 bases. J gave up 2 bases and V 5 bases, and 7 bases lay outside the gene matches. The CDR3 totals 15 residues. Germline CDR1 reads SGHTA; CDR2 reads FQGNSA. In nucleotides, the CDR3 is TGTGCCAGCAGCCCACTGGGGGGGATCACAGATACGCAGTATTTT. Residues: CASSPLGGITDTQYF.

This clone was observed a few times. J is TRBJ1-5 and V is TRBV5-6; no firm D call. Per the germline V gene, CDR1 is SGHDT and CDR2 is YYEEEE. The CDR3 loop spans 15 amino acids. V lost 0 bases to trimming and J lost 3 bases, with 10 bases between them. The CDR3 sequence: CASSLDGHYNQPQHF. DNA of the CDR3: TGTGCCAGCAGCTTGGATGGTCACTACAATCAGCCCCAGCATTTT.

The genes are TRBV7-8 and TRBJ2-3, with D maybe TRBD2 (6 bases). CDR1 and CDR2 (germline): SGHVS, FQNEAQ. With 5 bases removed from V and 1 base from J, the gap between germline ends came to 13 bases. The CDR3 contains 15 residues. The CDR3 region has the DNA TGTGCCAGCAGCCCGCGGGATCCCGGCACAGATACGCAGTATTTT. This translates into CASSPRDPGTDTQYF.

This clone was recorded once. The V and J genes are TRBV19 and TRBJ1-2; 11 bases agree with TRBD1. This CDR3 has 15 residues. Germline CDR1 is LNHDA and CDR2 is SQIVND (reference sequence). V lost 7 bases and J lost 7; bases outside the gene matches: 11. The CDR3 reads CASTDSDRGLVGYTF. In DNA form, the CDR3 reads TGTGCCAGTACCGATTCGGACAGGGGGCTAGTTGGCTACACCTTC. Together with reference TRBV19 and TRBJ1-2, the CDR3 gives the full variable domain: DGGITQSPKYLFRKEGQNVTLSCEQNLNHDAMYWYRQDPGQGLRLIYYSQIVNDFQKGDIAEGYSVSREKKESFPLTVTSAQKNPTAFYLCASTDSDRGLVGYTFGSGTRLTVV.

The CDR3 protein is CASAPGQTYEQYF. As DNA, the CDR3 is TGCGCCAGCGCGCCGGGACAGACTTACGAGCAGTACTTC. The gene calls are TRBV5-1 and TRBJ2-5; 7 bases map to TRBD1. Matching the DNA end better, TRBJ2-7 makes the J call doubtful. This CDR3 region has 13 residues. The germline V gene has CDR1 SGHRS and CDR2 YFSETQ.

The chain couples TRBV6-6 to TRBJ2-2; maybe TRBD2 (6 bases). Germline CDR1 is MNHNY and CDR2 is SVGAGI (reference sequence). The CDR3 is made up of 15 amino acids. Deletions cut 3 bases from V and 3 bases from J, with 11 bases between. The CDR3 sequence: CASSYRGKDTGELFF. The CDR3, as DNA: TGTGCCAGCAGTTATCGGGGGAAGGACACCGGGGAGCTGTTTTTT.

The chain joins TRBV7-6 to TRBJ2-7; 7 bases match TRBD1. Germline V gives CDR1 SGHVS, CDR2 FNYEAQ. This CDR3 contains 14 residues. Losses at the gene ends were 5 bases for V and 5 bases for J; bases not matched to a gene: 9. CDR3 region: CASSPRDSFDEQYF. The CDR3, as DNA: TGTGCCAGCAGCCCCCGGGACAGTTTCGACGAGCAGTACTTC.

The V and J genes are TRBV6-5 and TRBJ1-2; 8 bases agree with TRBD1. Germline CDR1 MNHEY, CDR2 SVGAGI. V gave up 10 bases and J gave up 8 bases; unmatched junction bases: 18. The CDR3 is 15 amino acids. Written as DNA, the CDR3 is TGTGCCACCTCGGAGGCTTCAGGGGGCCAGGGGGGCTACACCTTC. Translating it yields CATSEASGGQGGYTF.

This rearrangement joins TRBV11-2 to TRBJ2-1, with 11 bases that match TRBD2. This CDR3 region has 15 residues. With 1 base clipped from V and 10 bases from J, the junction kept 6 bases outside the gene matches. Germline V gene sequence: CDR1 SGHAT, CDR2 FQNNGV. The CDR3: CASSLGSSGGTEQFF. Here the CDR3 DNA reads TGTGCCAGCAGCTTAGGGTCTAGCGGGGGGACCGAGCAGTTCTTC.

This clone was counted only a few times. The chain links TRBV29-1 to TRBJ1-1; D remains ambiguous. Germline CDR1 and CDR2: SQVTM and ANQGSEA. This CDR3 has 12 amino acids. V lost 3 bases and J lost 1, with 6 bases in between. CDR3 nucleotides: TGCAGCGTTGATCCCGGGAACACTGAAGCTTTCTTT. Amino acid sequence: CSVDPGNTEAFF.

The rearrangement uses TRBV10-2 and TRBJ2-1, with TRBD2 as a possible D gene (6 bases). Trimming removed 1 base from V and 5 bases from J, with 15 bases in between. This CDR3 is 16 amino acids long. CDR1 is WSHSY and CDR2 is SAAADI in the germline V gene. This CDR3 is CASSELFGTGNNEQFF. Here the CDR3 DNA reads TGCGCCAGCAGTGAGTTGTTCGGGACTGGGAACAATGAGCAGTTCTTC.

The chain combines TRBV6-1 with TRBJ1-2, with D possibly being TRBD1 (6 bases). The V end was cut by 0 bases, the J end by 3 bases, with 11 bases between. The CDR3 spans 15 residues. Germline assignment: CDR1 MNHNS and CDR2 SASEGT. CDR3 coding DNA: TGTGCCAGCAGTGAAGCCCCAGGGGCGGACTATGGCTACACCTTC. Encoded protein: CASSEAPGADYGYTF.

The genes are TRBV5-6 and TRBJ2-1; a weak D match, TRBD2 (5 bases). CDR1 is SGHDT, CDR2 YYEEEE, per germline. The CDR3 covers 18 residues. The V end lost 4 bases, the J end lost 1 base, and 21 bases lay between the germline ends. CDR3 residues: CASSNDLTAVRSYNEQFF. For the CDR3, the DNA is TGTGCCAGCAGCAATGATTTAACAGCGGTCCGGTCCTACAATGAGCAGTTCTTC.

V usage is TRBV5-1 and J usage is TRBJ2-4; 7 nucleotides line up with TRBD2. Germline values: CDR1 SGHRS, CDR2 YFSETQ. CDR3 length equals 12 residues. Trimming at V came to 5 bases and at J to 5 bases, leaving 1 base not matched to a gene. The CDR3: CASRGGENIQYF. CDR3 coding DNA: TGCGCCAGCAGGGGGGGGGAAAACATTCAGTACTTC.

This clone was counted only a few times. The chain combines TRBV6-6 with TRBJ1-5; no clear D gene. The CDR3 totals 14 residues. The ends were cut back, 6 bases at V and 0 bases at J, with 9 bases in the middle. Germline-derived CDR1 and CDR2 are MNHNY and SVGAGI (reference sequence). CDR3 amino acids: CASSFTVSNQPQHF. CDR3 nucleotides: TGTGCCAGCAGCTTTACAGTTAGCAATCAGCCCCAGCATTTT.

The gene calls are TRBV6-4 and TRBJ2-7; TRBD2 matches at 8 bases. The tail of the sequence fits TRBJ2-4 better, so the J call may be wrong. The CDR3 runs 15 residues. Germline assignment: CDR1 MRHNA and CDR2 SNTAGT. Here the CDR3 DNA reads TGTGCCAGCAGCGAGACTAGCGCGGGGGGAAACATTCAGTACTTC. Amino acid sequence: CASSETSAGGNIQYF.

This clone has more than one count but fewer than ten. This chain connects TRBV10-2 to TRBJ2-1; 7 bases agree with TRBD1. CDR3 size: 11 residues. With 7 bases clipped from V and 10 bases from J, the junction kept 4 bases outside the gene matches. Germline V gene sequence: CDR1 WSHSY, CDR2 SAAADI. This CDR3 reads CASNVQGEQFF. In nucleotides, the CDR3 is TGCGCCAGCAATGTACAGGGGGAGCAGTTCTTC.

This rearrangement joins TRBV6-6 to TRBJ2-3, with D maybe TRBD2 (6 bases). CDR3 length: 14 residues. Germline loops: CDR1 MNHNY, CDR2 SVGAGI (reference sequence). Deletions cut 5 bases from V and 0 bases from J, with 9 bases between. This CDR3 is CASSPGDSTDTQYF. The CDR3 DNA follows: TGTGCCAGCAGTCCGGGGGACAGCACAGATACGCAGTATTTT.

This rearrangement joins TRBV30 to TRBJ2-2; the match to TRBD2 covers 14 bases. CDR3 length: 15 amino acids. Trimming at V came to 5 bases and at J to 5 bases, leaving 4 bases not matched to a gene. Germline CDR1 GTSNPN, CDR2 SVGIG (reference sequence). This CDR3 reads CAWSGLAGVTGELFF. Here the CDR3 DNA reads TGTGCCTGGTCGGGACTAGCGGGAGTAACCGGGGAGCTGTTTTTT.

The chain carries TRBV4-2 and TRBJ1-2, with 7 bases aligning to TRBD1. Germline CDR1 is LGHNA and CDR2 is YNFKEQ. Trimming at V came to 4 bases and at J to 3 bases, leaving 8 bases not matched to a gene. CDR3 length equals 15 residues. The CDR3 spells CASSPSTGSHYGYTF. The DNA of the CDR3 is TGTGCCAGCAGCCCCTCGACAGGGTCCCACTATGGCTACACCTTC.

V gene TRBV5-1 combines with J gene TRBJ1-2, with TRBD1 identical over 9 bases. V lost 4 bases, J lost 2 bases, and 6 bases stayed unmatched. Germline loops: CDR1 SGHRS, CDR2 YFSETQ. CDR3 size: 15 residues. CDR3 coding DNA: TGCGCCAGCAGCCCGGACAGGGGAAAAAACTATGGCTACACCTTC. The encoded protein is CASSPDRGKNYGYTF.

The chain links TRBV30 to TRBJ1-6; D perhaps matches TRBD1 (6 bases). This CDR3 has 13 residues. V dropped 3 bases and J dropped 9 bases, with 12 bases sitting between them. Germline lookup yields CDR1 GTSNPN and CDR2 SVGIG (reference sequence). Here the CDR3 reads CAWRGAWGSPLHF. The CDR3 DNA sequence: TGTGCCTGGAGGGGGGCGTGGGGTTCACCCCTCCACTTT.

In its sample, this clone was seen a few times. The gene calls are TRBV27 and TRBJ1-5; 8 bases fit TRBD1. Germline V CDR1 and CDR2: MNHEY, SMNVEV (reference sequence). The CDR3 loop spans 15 amino acids. Trimming removed 5 bases from V and 4 bases from J; junction bases left unmatched: 7. DNA for the CDR3: TGTGCCAGCAGTCGGAGGACAGGGCTTAATCAGCCCCAGCATTTT. Translating it yields CASSRRTGLNQPQHF.

The chain joins TRBV14 to TRBJ2-5; 7 bases are a match to TRBD1. The J call is in doubt because the DNA end fits TRBJ2-7 better. CDR1 is SGHDN, CDR2 FVKESK, per germline. The CDR3 covers 14 residues. In DNA, the CDR3 is TGTGCCAGCAGCCGTCACCGGGACAGCTACGAGCAGTACTTC. It is translated as CASSRHRDSYEQYF.